This T cell receptor beta chain was profiled in a study of PD-L1 blockade in urothelial cancer (dated by TCRdb to the late 2010s). Background on the whole study: All patients started therapy around 2014 and received atezolizumab 1,200 mg intravenously every 3 weeks. Durable clinical benefit was defined as a progression-free survival longer than 6 months, and TCR features were additionally tested against progression-free survival and overall survival. An ECOG performance status of 0 or 1 was recorded for the patients, and 0 to 3 prior chemotherapy regimens had been received by the patients. Blood samples gave median yields of 141,255 T cells and around 88,000 unique TCRs, along with a median clonality of around 0.08. About nine tenths of the roughly 29 patients were identified as males with urothelial cancer of bladder origin, and a prior smoking history was reported by 18 of 29 patients. The study, an exploratory multi-omic analysis, examined somatic, immune and clinical correlates of response to PD-L1 blockade with atezolizumab in urothelial cancer. TCR sequencing covered pretreatment tumor samples and matched, serially collected peripheral blood taken before and after atezolizumab treatment. Eight to ten patients achieved durable clinical benefit and 20 did not. In the same patients who had TCR sequencing, pretreatment tumors also underwent whole exome sequencing and RNA sequencing. Around 29 patients had pretreatment blood TCR-seq, approximately 24 had at least one posttreatment blood collection, and approximately 24 had tumor TCR-seq. Blood samples were analyzed at 3 weeks after treatment start (second dose) and at 6 weeks after treatment start. What the research found in general, with its limitations: Improved progression-free and overall survival was associated with having pretreatment peripheral blood TCR clonality below the median. Because the sample size was small (n of about 30) and many exploratory analyses were performed, the results are intended to be hypothesis-generating. Greater expansion of tumor-associated TCR clones in peripheral blood 3 weeks after the start of treatment was observed in patients with durable benefit (n of about 20, p = 0.022).

To estimate absolute template abundance from read counts, synthetic TCR analog templates were spiked into each PCR. The immunoSEQ assay used bias-controlled V and J gene primers to amplify TCRbeta CDR3 regions from genomic DNA. Sequencing of rearranged TCRbeta segments was done at approximately 20X coverage. The study's processing was this. Sequencing errors were corrected by clustering, and CDR3s were annotated against IMGT so that V, D and J genes could be assigned. Downstream analyses used only productive TCRbeta rearrangements, leaving out any out-of-frame or stop-codon sequences. Clonality was calculated as one minus the Shannon entropy normalized by the log of the number of unique productive sequences. Fisher's exact test with Benjamini-Hochberg correction, at a threshold of adjusted p below 0.01, was used to find clones that differed between time points or between blood and tumor. TCRdb carries this immuneACCESS record with in-frame sequences only. Its versions omit some clonotypes, under half of them owing to an unresolved V gene in the studies checked, with the rest unexplained. Clone size and V and J calls were adopted from that table, with D and trimming inferred from the DNA. This sample holds 50,000 or so clones; about 86% were observed only once. About 20% of the sample is in the top ten clones.

The time point label of this sample denotes: pretreatment peripheral blood. A cohort of 25 to 30 patients with locally advanced or metastatic urothelial carcinoma, treated at Memorial Sloan Kettering on a trial protocol, was included. Peripheral blood mononuclear cells were collected pretreatment and during treatment, with between 1 and 8 total time points obtained per patient. The Qiagen DNeasy Blood extraction kit was used to purify genomic DNA from total PBMCs and tumor samples. Collected pretreatment and during treatment, PBMCs were isolated and stored as previously described. A remark on this clone: Its antigen remains undetermined. Base-call qualities are not available, and no considerably larger clone is one nucleotide away.

V loses 8 bases, J loses 0 bases, and the germline ends lie 12 bases apart. There are 14 amino acids in the CDR3, from cysteine to phenylalanine inclusive. The sequence is cut down to CDR3 DNA, 42 bases in frame from base 1. CDR1 and CDR2 are read off the germline V gene as SNHLY and FYNNEI. The sequence was collected from a man aged 55 to 69 with urothelial cancer. This chain joins TRBV2 to TRBJ2-3; TRBD2 is a possible D gene, resting on 6 matching bases. The input for sequencing was PBMCs, taken around atezolizumab (anti-PD-L1) treatment. The nucleotide sequence reads TGTGCCAGCGGAGGGGAAGGTAGCACAGATACGCAGTATTTT. Its product reads: CASGGEGSTDTQYF.